This T cell receptor beta chain stems from a study of blood T cells in healthy people across ages. General study results and limits: TCR beta diversity, measured per million T cells, fell in a roughly linear way with age. Aged donors had fewer naive CD4+ cells and lower diversity than long-lived donors.

Using a J-beta primer mix together with a sample-barcoded 5' primer, a second PCR was run for about 6 to 12 cycles. TCRdb independently ran MiXCR on the 5' RACE reads; one entry per CDR3 protein. Here the sample spans about 840,000 distinct CDR3 sequences, 25% to 35% being singletons. Trimming at V came to 8 bases and at J to 6 bases, leaving 18 bases not matched to a gene. The CDR3 length is 17 residues. On this clonotype: What it recognizes is unknown.

A further study also used this sample, focusing on T cells of mothers and their children. That work states: Donation involved a few healthy Caucasian mothers and the six children that they had. With the M1S primer of the second PCR, sample barcodes and 2-4 random nucleotides were added.

Source material: blood. The chain employs TRBV12-3 or TRBV12-4 and TRBJ2-1; TRBD1 matches 8 bases. This sequence was found in a woman between 35 and 50 years old in good health. The CDR3 is CASSKRIGGQGGNEQFF. The CDR3 region has the DNA TGTGCCAGCTCTAAACGGATCGGAGGACAGGGTGGCAATGAGCAGTTCTTC.